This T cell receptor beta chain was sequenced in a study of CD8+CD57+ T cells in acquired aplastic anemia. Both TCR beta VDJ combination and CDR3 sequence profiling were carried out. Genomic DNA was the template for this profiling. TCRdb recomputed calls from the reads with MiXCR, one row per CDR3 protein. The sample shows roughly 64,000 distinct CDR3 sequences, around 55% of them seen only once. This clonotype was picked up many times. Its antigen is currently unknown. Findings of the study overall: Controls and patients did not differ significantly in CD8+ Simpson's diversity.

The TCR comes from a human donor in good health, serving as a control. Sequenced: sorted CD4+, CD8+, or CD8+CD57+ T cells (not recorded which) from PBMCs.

In DNA form, the CDR3 reads TGCGCCAGCAGCTCTCAACCAACGACAGGAACCTACGAGCAGTACTTC. As protein: CASSSQPTTGTYEQYF. The chain couples TRBV5-1 to TRBJ2-7; D might be TRBD1 (6 bases). CDR1 and CDR2 (germline): SGHRS, YFSETQ. Trimming shortened V by 3 bases and J by 2 bases, and 18 bases separated the two germline ends. The length of the CDR3 is 16 residues. Supplemented by reference TRBV5-1 and TRBJ2-7, the full variable domain reads KAGVTQTPRYLIKTRGQQVTLSCSPISGHRSVSWYQQTPGQGLQFLFEYFSETQRNKGNFPGRFSGRQFSNSRSEMNVSTLELGDSALYLCASSSQPTTGTYEQYFGPGTRLTVT.